This entry lists 14 T cell receptor beta chains sequenced from one sample in a study of cytomegalovirus exposure and HLA in healthy donors. 13 Jbeta primers and 60 Vbeta primers were used for the PCR. Libraries were prepared by immunoSEQ multiplex PCR; TCRdb keeps only in-frame clonotypes and omits some of them. The sample includes some 170,000 clones, roughly 82% of them seen just once. Material for sequencing was PBMCs. These TCRs come from a woman aged 25 to 39 in good health and CMV-seronegative.

The chain carries TRBV12-5 and TRBJ2-7; 7 bases agree with TRBD1. The germline CDR1 and CDR2 sequences are LGHNT and FRNRAP. The V segment lost 5 bases and the J segment 4 bases; nucleotides outside the gene matches: 11. CDR3 length equals 15 residues. DNA for the CDR3: TGTGCTAGTGGTCTACAACAGGGGAAGAAGTACGAGCAGTACTTC. It codes for CASGLQQGKKYEQYF.

The V and J genes are TRBV2 and TRBJ2-7; 7 bases are a match to TRBD2. With 8 bases clipped from V and 3 bases from J, the junction kept 4 bases outside the gene matches. This CDR3 spans 12 amino acids. Germline V lookup: CDR1 SNHLY, CDR2 FYNNEI. CDR3 amino acids: CASVLADYEQYF. CDR3 nucleotide sequence: TGTGCCAGCGTGCTAGCGGACTACGAGCAGTACTTC.

The genes are TRBV5-6 and TRBJ2-5; D is perhaps TRBD2 (5 bases). Germline CDR1 SGHDT, CDR2 YYEEEE. The V gene lost 0 bases and the J gene lost 5 bases, with 17 bases spanning the gap. The CDR3 loop spans 16 amino acids. The CDR3 bases are TGTGCCAGCAGCTTGGGGGTGGGAGAGTCCTGGGAGACCCAGTACTTC. It yields the protein CASSLGVGESWETQYF.

The chain combines TRBV6-5 with TRBJ2-1; 10 nucleotides align to TRBD2. With 2 bases clipped from V and 3 bases from J, the junction kept 4 bases outside the gene matches. The CDR3 spans 16 residues. Per germline, CDR1 MNHEY and CDR2 SVGAGI. The CDR3 loop reads CASSYTRTSGYNEQFF. CDR3 in DNA: TGTGCCAGCAGTTACACACGGACTAGCGGCTACAATGAGCAGTTCTTC.

The chain is built from TRBV5-1 and TRBJ2-3; D gene unclear. There are 11 residues in the CDR3. Germline CDR1 and CDR2: SGHRS and YFSETQ. Trimming removed 1 base at V and 8 bases at J, with 5 bases between. Written as DNA, the CDR3 is TGCGCCAGCAGCTTGCTAGGTACGCAGTATTTT. It yields the protein CASSLLGTQYF.

This chain joins TRBV5-6 and TRBJ1-4; 8 bases align to TRBD1. The CDR3 consists of 17 residues. Looked up from germline, CDR1 is SGHDT and CDR2 is YYEEEE. J was trimmed by 6 bases and V by 4 bases; bases with no gene match: 14. In DNA, the CDR3 is TGTGCCAGCAGCCACTGGACAGGGTATGAGGCTGATGAAAAACTGTTTTTT. Translating gives CASSHWTGYEADEKLFF.

The chain joins TRBV19 to TRBJ1-5, with 9 bases that match TRBD1. The germline CDR1 and CDR2 sequences are LNHDA and SQIVND (reference sequence). V gave up 3 bases and J gave up 4 bases; unmatched junction bases: 4. This CDR3 comprises 15 residues. The CDR3 DNA follows: TGTGCCAGTAGTATTACCGGGACAGGGAATCAGCCCCAGCATTTT. Translated: CASSITGTGNQPQHF.

J is TRBJ2-1 and V is TRBV5-1, with TRBD2 matching over 7 bases. The CDR3 spans 13 residues. Germline V gene data show CDR1 as SGHRS and CDR2 as YFSETQ. Trimming took 7 bases from V and 2 from J; bases not matched to a gene: 3. CDR3 coding DNA: TGCGCCAGCGGTCTAGCGGCCTACAATGAGCAGTTCTTC. Encoded protein: CASGLAAYNEQFF.

This chain's CDR3 is CASSAQNSNQPQHF. The CDR3 nucleotides read TGTGCCAGTAGTGCTCAGAATAGCAATCAGCCCCAGCATTTT. The V call is TRBV19, the J call TRBJ1-5; D remains unclear. V lost 5 bases and J 0 bases, leaving 8 bases between the germline ends. The length of the CDR3 is 14 residues. Germline V gives CDR1 LNHDA, CDR2 SQIVND (reference sequence).

The sample holds one count of this clone. The chain recombines TRBV5-4 with TRBJ2-7, with a possible D match to TRBD2 (5 bases). The germline V gene encodes CDR1 SGHNT and CDR2 YYREEE (reference sequence). The length of the CDR3 is 12 residues. V was clipped by 3 bases and J by 3 bases, with 7 bases between them. The DNA for the CDR3 is TGTGCCAGCAGCTATCGGGACTACGAGCAGTACTTC. Translating gives CASSYRDYEQYF.

The chain combines TRBV7-3 with TRBJ1-1; D is perhaps TRBD1 (6 bases). CDR1 is SGHTA and CDR2 is FQGTGA in the germline V gene. V lost 1 base and J 1 base, leaving 10 bases between the germline ends. This CDR3 region has 15 residues. Written as DNA, the CDR3 is TGTGCCAGCAGCTTAAATGGACAGAAGAACACTGAAGCTTTCTTT. It yields the protein CASSLNGQKNTEAFF. Full variable domain (remainder filled in from reference TRBV7-3 and TRBJ1-1): GAGVSQTPSNKVTEKGKYVELRCDPISGHTALYWYRQSLGQGPEFLIYFQGTGAADDSGLPNDRFFAVRPEGSVSTLKIQRTERGDSAVYLCASSLNGQKNTEAFFGQGTRLTVV.

This clone was observed a single time. The CDR3 DNA follows: TGTGCCAGCAGCCCCGGGAGCCGCACAGATACGCAGTATTTT. This encodes CASSPGSRTDTQYF. V and J are TRBV7-6 and TRBJ2-3, with D tentatively TRBD2 (6 bases). From germline, CDR1 is SGHVS and CDR2 FNYEAQ. CDR3 size: 14 residues. Between the trimmed V and J ends, which lost 5 bases and 1 base, there was a span of 10 bases.

The rearrangement joins TRBV5-1 to TRBJ1-5, with a weak D call TRBD1 (5 bases). The CDR3 consists of 15 residues. Per germline, CDR1 SGHRS and CDR2 YFSETQ. Trimming removed 2 bases at V and 5 bases at J, with 14 bases between. The CDR3 DNA is TGCGCCAGCAGCTTTGCGGCAGGGAGGGATCAGCCCCAGCATTTT. As protein: CASSFAAGRDQPQHF.

This rearrangement joins TRBV5-6 to TRBJ2-7; 8 bases are shared with TRBD2. The V gene end was trimmed by 0 bases and the J gene end by 5 bases; junction bases not matched to a gene: 7. CDR3 size: 15 residues. Germline values: CDR1 SGHDT, CDR2 YYEEEE. CDR3 protein: CASSLAFGGADEQYF. The CDR3 nucleotides are TGTGCCAGCAGCTTGGCCTTCGGGGGGGCGGACGAGCAGTACTTC.